The T cell receptor (beta chain) under discussion was sequenced for a study of shared clonotypes between healthy human individuals (dated by TCRdb to about 2020). For the study in its entirety: The cohort comprised a couple of women and a few men aged 18 to 49 years. Each donor's leukapheresis produced roughly between roughly 0.85 and 10 billion PBMCs. To increase sequencing depth and limit assay-specific biases, TCR repertoire library preparation and sequencing were carried out by different laboratories using diverse techniques. Per donor, three plates each were used for CD4 naive and CD4 memory, two for CD8 naive, and one for CD8 memory. Blood TCR repertoires of about 5 healthy adults were deeply sequenced to estimate repertoire size and the extent of clonotype sharing between individuals. Broad study findings and their caveats: Pairwise subsampling led to the expectation that sequencing depth would affect the degree of clonotype sharing among donors. Rarefaction of sorted-subset datasets indicated incomplete sequencing despite the large sequencing depth. Across a handful of donors, approximately 5% of naive CD4, around 3.5% of naive CD8, 2.3% of memory CD4, and about 0.4% of memory CD8 clonotypes were shared. Naive subsets generally had larger estimated clonotype richness than memory subsets did. Because the study included only a small number of donors, the genetic and exposure-history diversity represented was limited. Compared with non-shared clonotypes, the clonotypes found in all four sorted-subset donors had higher generation probabilities. Only blood was sampled, and tissue TCR repertoires likely differ from those in blood.

In this sample, this clone turned up a few times. Its binding antigen is unknown. Per-base qualities were not stored, and no clone one base away is much larger. Using the deep immunoSEQ assay, multiplex PCR amplified TCR CDR3 regions from genomic DNA. Extracted genomic DNA from each cell subset was distributed evenly across all wells of several immunoSEQ 96-well plates, and each plate was treated as a replicate. For sorted subsets, about 200 ng genomic DNA, equal to 30,000 or so T cell genomes, was loaded into each replicate PCR. Purified libraries were quantified with a Qubit 3.0 fluorometer, sized on a Bioanalyzer 2100, and re-quantified with the KAPA Library Quantification kit. Every immunoSEQ 96-well plate was sequenced on a dedicated single-read 150-cycle Illumina NextSeq 550 flow cell. Regarding the original processing steps: Because the immunoSEQ output held only junctional sequences and lacked quality scores, the filtering could not match the filtering applied to full-length reads. To assign V/J genes and CDR3, sequences were annotated against IMGT germline references using PyIR, a Python wrapper for IgBLAST v1.9. Reads were removed for weak V/J assignments (E-value above 1e-6), missing CDR3, stop codons, out-of-frame junctions, or ambiguous translated residues. V3J clonotypes were defined by identical inferred V gene, J gene, and CDR3 amino acid sequence. The percentage overlap between two repertoires was calculated by dividing the number of shared unique clonotypes by the size of the smaller repertoire. Richness of each repertoire was evaluated using RTK rarefaction, the Chao1 estimator, and Recon v2.1 estimates of unobserved clonotypes. For all TCRbeta clonotypes obtained by the gDNA method from a few donors, generation probabilities were computed with OLGA. TCRdb mirrors the immuneACCESS table, restricted to in-frame sequences. Some clones are absent from its copies; in checked studies, under half trace to an unresolved V gene, and the reason for the others is unknown. V, J and clone size reflect that table, while D and trimming were determined from the DNA. Recorded for this sample are around 700,000 clones; approximately 73% of them occurred a single time. The top ten hold more than 1.5% of the sample.

Donors were healthy HIV-negative adults with no recently reported acute infections or vaccinations. Only Caucasian adults living in Nashville, Tennessee, USA were represented among the donors. Magnetic negative selection was used to enrich CD4+ T cells, after which naive cells were positively selected on CD45RA and the negative fraction became the memory subset. Blood was obtained by leukapheresis, after which PBMCs were separated by Ficoll-Histopaque density gradient centrifugation and cryopreserved in liquid nitrogen vapor phase. Analytical flow cytometry was used to check the purity and quantity of each magnetically sorted T cell population. Each sorted fraction had its genomic DNA isolated and then quantified by UV absorbance on a Nanodrop 2000c. The CDR3 runs 16 residues from the cysteine to the phenylalanine. Only the CDR3 portion is preserved as DNA: 48 bases, with reading frame beginning at the first base. Unmatched junction bases come to 7, with V trimmed by 6 bases and J by 2 bases. In the germline V gene (reference sequence), CDR1 corresponds to LNHDA and CDR2 to SQIVND.

The chain joins TRBV19 to TRBJ2-5; TRBD2 aligns with 12 central bases. The sequence was obtained from a woman aged 25 to 39 in good health. The specimen sequenced was memory CD4+ T cells sorted from blood. Read against the paper, the sample's cell subset or site label means: CD45RA-negative fraction. The bases are TGTGCCAGTAGCCCCGGGACTAGCGGGCGGCAAGAGACCCAGTACTTC. Its amino acids are CASSPGTSGRQETQYF.